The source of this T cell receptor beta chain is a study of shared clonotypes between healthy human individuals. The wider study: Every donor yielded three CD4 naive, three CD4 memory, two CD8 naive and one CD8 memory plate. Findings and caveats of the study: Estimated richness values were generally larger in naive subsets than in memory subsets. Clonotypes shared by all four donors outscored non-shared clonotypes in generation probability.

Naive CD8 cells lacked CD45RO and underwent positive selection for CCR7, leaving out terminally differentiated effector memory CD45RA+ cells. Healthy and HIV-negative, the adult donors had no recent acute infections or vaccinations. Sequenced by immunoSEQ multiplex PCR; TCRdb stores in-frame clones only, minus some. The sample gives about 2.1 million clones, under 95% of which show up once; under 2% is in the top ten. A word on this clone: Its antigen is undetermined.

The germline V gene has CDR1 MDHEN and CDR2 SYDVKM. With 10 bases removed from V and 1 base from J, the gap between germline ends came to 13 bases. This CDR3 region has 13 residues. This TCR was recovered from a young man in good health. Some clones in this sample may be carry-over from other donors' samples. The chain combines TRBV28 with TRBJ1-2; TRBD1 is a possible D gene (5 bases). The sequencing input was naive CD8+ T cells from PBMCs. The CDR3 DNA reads TGTGCCACTCGACAGCTTAATAACTATGGCTACACCTTC. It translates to CATRQLNNYGYTF.